This TCR beta chain was profiled in a study of blood T cell repertoires in COVID-19. Here immunoSEQ multiplex PCR was the method, and the copy in TCRdb shows in-frame clones only, minus some. The profile shows more than 200,000 clones, roughly nine tenths of them singletons. The receptor's source is a woman in her 50s with COVID-19, enrolled during active disease. The sample comprised peripheral blood.

The CDR3 here is CASSTMAGANVLTF. The CDR3 nucleotides are TGTGCCAGCAGTACAATGGCTGGGGCCAACGTCCTGACTTTC. V and J are TRBV27 and TRBJ2-6, with D unresolved. CDR1 is MNHEY, CDR2 SMNVEV, per germline (reference sequence). V dropped 5 bases and J dropped 2 bases, with 7 bases sitting between them. This CDR3 is 14 amino acids long.